This TCR beta chain came from a study of CD8 T cells in ankylosing spondylitis. This clonotype was observed at least ten times. From the 5' RACE reads, TCRdb called clonotypes with MiXCR, one entry per CDR3 protein. The sample shows 180,000 or so distinct CDR3 sequences, roughly 12% of them seen only once. The receptor's source is a male donor with ankylosing spondylitis or in good health (not recorded which). The specimen was blood, either unsorted or a sorted T cell fraction (not recorded which).

CDR3 nucleotide sequence: TGTGCCAGCAGCCCTGGACTAGCGGGGGGGTTCACAGATACGCAGTATTTT. It specifies CASSPGLAGGFTDTQYF. The gene calls are TRBV12-3 or TRBV12-4 and TRBJ2-3; 15 positions agree with TRBD2. The CDR3 spans 17 residues. The ends lost 6 bases at V and 2 bases at J; junction bases unmatched: 6.